These 26 T cell receptor beta chains were sequenced from one sample in a study of post-analysis software for immune sequencing data (dated by TCRdb to 2013 to 2016). What the study reported, not specific to this receptor: Patients showed significantly higher frequencies than controls for a few TRBV segments, among them TRBV5-6, TRBV5-1 and TRBV20-1.

Library method: PCR. Sequencing relied on an Illumina HiSeq 2500. To reduce PCR and sequencing biases, unique molecular identifiers were incorporated into the TCR beta cDNA libraries. Through fastp at Q25 and MiXCR, TCRdb rebuilt clones from the public reads, retaining in-frame beta chains. One record per CDR3 amino acid sequence lists the most common genes and DNA. Recorded for this sample are about 810,000 distinct CDR3 sequences; around 50% of them occurred a single time. The ten largest clones take up approximately 4.4% of the sample. Their antigen targets remain unknown. What was sequenced was blood. These receptors all come from a girl between 10 and 17 years old with multiple sclerosis.

The genes are TRBV25-1 and TRBJ2-5, with a tentative D call TRBD1 (6 bases). The CDR3 totals 14 residues. Deletions cut 1 base from V and 7 bases from J, with 13 bases between. The germline V gene has CDR1 MGHDK and CDR2 SYGVNS. The DNA of the CDR3 is TGTGCCAGCAGTGAATCTGTGGCAGGGGTGACCCAGTACTTC. Its protein is CASSESVAGVTQYF.

Comments on this clonotype: At one boundary the junction diverges from the germline segment, which might be a read error. J is TRBJ2-5 and V is TRBV3-1; 8 bases fit TRBD1. The CDR3 is made up of 17 amino acids. Germline CDR1 is LGHDT and CDR2 is YNNKEL (reference sequence). The DNA of the CDR3 is TGCGCCAGCAGCCAAGATCTTGTCAGGGGGCACGGAGAGACCCAGTACTTC. Its translation: CASSQDLVRGHGETQYF.

Written as DNA, the CDR3 is TGTGCCAGCAGCTTAGGGAACTCCGCCGTCGCCGAACGGTACTTC. Protein sequence: CASSLGNSAVAERYF. This chain connects TRBV7-9 to TRBJ2-7; D not resolved. Trimming removed 1 base from V and 12 bases from J, with 22 bases in between. The germline CDR1 and CDR2 sequences are SEHNR and FQNEAQ (reference sequence). This CDR3 has 15 residues. The full variable domain, its missing parts supplied by reference TRBV7-9 and TRBJ2-7, is DTGVSQNPRHKITKRGQNVTFRCDPISEHNRLYWYRQTLGQGPEFLTYFQNEAQLEKSRLLSDRFSAERPKGSFSTLEIQRTEQGDSAMYLCASSLGNSAVAERYFGPGTRLTVT.

A few counts support this clonotype. J is TRBJ2-1 and V is TRBV14; TRBD1 matches 9 bases. The CDR3 is 15 residues long. Trimming took 4 bases from V and 5 from J; bases not matched to a gene: 6. Per the germline V gene, CDR1 is SGHDN and CDR2 is FVKESK. The CDR3 region is CASSPQGAPHNEQFF. The DNA of the CDR3 is TGTGCCAGCAGCCCACAGGGGGCCCCACACAATGAGCAGTTCTTC.

This clonotype was detected a few times. The chain couples TRBV10-3 to TRBJ2-7; 9 bases match TRBD2. V gave up 0 bases and J gave up 2 bases; unmatched junction bases: 5. Germline lookup yields CDR1 ENHRY and CDR2 SYGVKD. The CDR3 is made up of 16 amino acids. The CDR3 here is CAISESIAGEAYEQYF. Here the CDR3 DNA reads TGTGCCATCAGTGAGTCAATAGCGGGAGAGGCCTACGAGCAGTACTTC.

The V gene is TRBV12-3 or TRBV12-4, the J gene TRBJ2-3; TRBD2 matches 11 bases. V gave up 5 bases and J gave up 4 bases; unmatched junction bases: 5. The CDR3 sequence is 15 residues long. The CDR3: CASSGTSGQPDTQYF. The CDR3 nucleotides are TGTGCCAGCAGTGGGACTAGCGGACAACCAGATACGCAGTATTTT.

The V and J genes are TRBV6-5 and TRBJ2-1, with D unresolved. The germline gives CDR1 MNHEY, CDR2 SVGAGI. The CDR3 consists of 16 residues. V lost 0 bases and J lost 0, with 9 bases in between. This chain's CDR3 is CASSYSFTSSYNEQFF. The CDR3 DNA reads TGTGCCAGCAGTTACTCGTTTACCAGCTCCTACAATGAGCAGTTCTTC.

This clonotype occurred once. The V gene is TRBV10-3, the J gene TRBJ2-5, with D possibly TRBD2 on 7 matching bases. This CDR3 comprises 16 residues. The V end was cut by 0 bases, the J end by 10 bases, with 21 bases between. The V gene's germline CDR1 is ENHRY and CDR2 SYGVKD. In nucleotides, the CDR3 is TGTGCCATCAGTGAGTCCCTCGGCGGGGGCCTTTGGAACCAGTACTTC. It is translated as CAISESLGGGLWNQYF.

The chain links TRBV20-1 to TRBJ1-2, with 7 bases matching TRBD1. V shed 6 bases, J shed 7 bases, and the junction held 11 bases outside the gene matches. The germline V gene has CDR1 DFQATT and CDR2 SNEGSKA (reference sequence). The length of the CDR3 is 13 residues. CDR3 sequence: CSAGSRGDSGYTF. For the CDR3, the DNA is TGCAGTGCGGGGTCCAGGGGGGATAGTGGCTACACCTTC.

This chain links TRBV18 with TRBJ2-5, with D possibly matching TRBD2 (5 bases). Germline lookup yields CDR1 KGHSH and CDR2 LQKENI. Between the trimmed V and J ends, which lost 2 bases and 7 bases, there was a span of 11 bases. The CDR3 length is 13 residues. The CDR3 protein is CASSPKEGATQYF. The DNA of the CDR3 is TGTGCCAGCTCACCAAAAGAGGGAGCGACCCAGTACTTC. The whole variable domain, remainder taken from reference TRBV18 and TRBJ2-5, is NAGVMQNPRHLVRRRGQEARLRCSPMKGHSHVYWYRQLPEEGLKFMVYLQKENIIDESGMPKERFSAEFPKEGPSILRIQQVVRGDSAAYFCASSPKEGATQYFGPGTRLLVL.

V gene TRBV29-1 combines with J gene TRBJ1-1, with TRBD1 matching over 7 bases. This CDR3 contains 13 residues. CDR1 is SQVTM, CDR2 ANQGSEA, per germline. As DNA, the CDR3 is TGCAGACCGGGACAGACCCTGAACACTGAAGCTTTCTTT. It specifies CRPGQTLNTEAFF. Based on the CDR3 plus reference TRBV29-1 and TRBJ1-1, the full variable domain is SAVISQKPSRDICQRGTSLTIQCQVDSQVTMMFWYRQQPGQSLTLIATANQGSEATYESGFVIDKFPISRPNLTFSTLTVSNMSPEDSSIYLCRPGQTLNTEAFFGQGTRLTVV.

This clonotype was seen a handful of times. The chain uses TRBV29-1 and TRBJ2-7; D might be TRBD2 (6 bases). Germline V lookup: CDR1 SQVTM, CDR2 ANQGSEA. Trimming cost V 7 bases and J 0 bases, with 16 bases left between them. The CDR3 covers 14 residues. The CDR3 DNA reads as TGCAGCGCTTCTGGCCGGGGGAGCTCCTACGAGCAGTACTTC. Encoded protein: CSASGRGSSYEQYF.

V is TRBV29-1 and J is TRBJ2-5, with TRBD2 identical over 8 bases. The better agreement between TRBJ2-7 and the DNA end casts doubt on the J call. CDR3 length equals 13 residues. In germline, CDR1 is SQVTM, CDR2 ANQGSEA. CDR3 DNA sequence: TGCAGCGTCCTGAGCGGGAGAGGCTACGAGCAGTACTTC. Its translation: CSVLSGRGYEQYF.

This clonotype has a handful of counts. The CDR3 nucleotides read TGCGCCAGCAGCTTGGCCGGGCAGAGCTCCTATAATTCACCCCTCCACTTT. Translated: CASSLAGQSSYNSPLHF. This rearrangement joins TRBV5-1 to TRBJ1-6; no clear D. The CDR3 is 17 amino acids. Germline CDR1 reads SGHRS; CDR2 reads YFSETQ. The V and J ends lost 0 bases and 0 bases respectively, with 10 bases between them.

This clonotype was recorded a few times. The CDR3: CSAPGPTHNEQFF. The DNA of the CDR3 is TGCAGTGCCCCGGGACCTACGCACAATGAGCAGTTCTTC. This chain uses TRBV20-1 with TRBJ2-1; D assignment may be TRBD1 or TRBD2 (5 bases each). The CDR3 has 13 residues. Deletions cut 6 bases from V and 5 bases from J, with 14 bases between. Germline V gives CDR1 DFQATT, CDR2 SNEGSKA (reference sequence).

The chain uses TRBV6-5 and TRBJ1-2, with D possibly TRBD1 on 5 matching bases. The CDR3 is made up of 18 amino acids. V shed 3 bases and J shed 0 bases, with 20 bases lying between them. Germline CDR1 reads MNHEY; CDR2 reads SVGAGI. The CDR3 protein is CASSYPARAIPSNYGYTF. The CDR3 DNA sequence: TGTGCCAGCAGTTATCCCGCCAGGGCGATTCCCTCTAACTATGGCTACACCTTC.

This clonotype has just a few counts. This chain links TRBV12-3 or TRBV12-4 with TRBJ2-5; D uncertain. The J call may be mistaken, given a closer DNA end match to TRBJ2-7. The CDR3 covers 11 residues. CDR3: CASSTFYEQYF. Written as DNA, the CDR3 is TGTGCCAGCAGTACCTTCTACGAGCAGTACTTC.

V gene TRBV19 combines with J gene TRBJ2-1; D not certain. V lost 3 bases to trimming and J lost 2 bases, with 5 bases between them. Germline V gives CDR1 LNHDA, CDR2 SQIVND (reference sequence). The CDR3 length is 13 residues. The CDR3 sequence: CASSMYTYNEQFF. The CDR3 nucleotides read TGTGCCAGTAGTATGTACACCTACAATGAGCAGTTCTTC.

This rearrangement joins TRBV6-1 to TRBJ2-3; 8 bases are a match to TRBD1. V was clipped by 7 bases and J by 3 bases; unmatched bases: 6. CDR1 is MNHNS and CDR2 is SASEGT in the germline V gene. The CDR3 has 14 amino acids. CDR3 DNA sequence: TGTGCCAGCAAGGACAGGGTCCGGACAGATACGCAGTATTTT. The encoded protein is CASKDRVRTDTQYF.

This clonotype has only one observation. The chain couples TRBV29-1 to TRBJ2-3, with D tentatively TRBD2 (6 bases). The germline V gene has CDR1 SQVTM and CDR2 ANQGSEA. V lost 8 bases, J lost 0 bases, and 21 bases lay in between. This CDR3 has 16 amino acids. CDR3 nucleotide sequence: TGCAGCTTCGTCATTGGCGGGGCCCATAGCACAGATACGCAGTATTTT. Its translation: CSFVIGGAHSTDTQYF.

This clonotype was detected only a few times. This chain uses TRBV7-9 with TRBJ2-3; D uncertain. Germline CDR1 is SEHNR and CDR2 is FQNEAQ (reference sequence). V was clipped by 2 bases and J by 0 bases, with 12 bases between them. The CDR3 consists of 16 residues. This CDR3 reads CASSLPRPLSTDTQYF. The CDR3 nucleotides are TGTGCCAGCAGCTTACCCAGGCCCTTGAGCACAGATACGCAGTATTTT.

This clonotype was detected a few times. The rearrangement joins TRBV4-1 to TRBJ2-3; either TRBD1 or TRBD2 may supply D (7 bases each). Germline CDR1 MGHRA, CDR2 YSYEKL. CDR3 size: 17 residues. V dropped 0 bases and J dropped 1 base, with 14 bases sitting between them. In DNA form, the CDR3 reads TGCGCCAGCAGCCAAGACAGGGGGGGGTTCCGCACAGATACGCAGTATTTT. It yields the protein CASSQDRGGFRTDTQYF.

This clonotype has only a few counts. The rearrangement joins TRBV20-1 to TRBJ1-2; a possible D gene is TRBD1 (5 bases). Per germline, CDR1 DFQATT and CDR2 SNEGSKA (reference sequence). V lost 5 bases and J lost 4, with 11 bases in between. This CDR3 spans 12 amino acids. The CDR3 sequence is CSASRVGYGYTF. Here the CDR3 DNA reads TGCAGTGCTTCCAGGGTAGGCTATGGCTACACCTTC.

The chain recombines TRBV29-1 with TRBJ1-6; 7 nucleotides match TRBD1. The V segment lost 4 bases and the J segment 10 bases; nucleotides outside the gene matches: 4. Germline V lookup: CDR1 SQVTM, CDR2 ANQGSEA. The CDR3 loop spans 12 amino acids. The CDR3 spells CSVGDSGSPLHF. CDR3 nucleotides: TGCAGCGTTGGGGACAGCGGGTCACCCCTCCACTTT.

The gene calls are TRBV5-1 and TRBJ2-5, with TRBD1 matching over 11 bases. The CDR3 is 16 residues long. With 1 base clipped from V and 10 bases from J, the junction kept 12 bases outside the gene matches. CDR1 is SGHRS and CDR2 is YFSETQ in the germline V gene. The CDR3 DNA reads TGCGCCAGCAGCTTGATTACGGGACAGGGGGAAGAGGTCCAGTACTTC. It is translated as CASSLITGQGEEVQYF.

As concerns this clonotype: The junction shows a germline mismatch at one end, possibly a read error. The chain is built from TRBV18 and TRBJ2-6; D gene uncertain. Germline V CDR1 and CDR2: KGHSH, LQKENI. This CDR3 contains 13 residues. The CDR3 coding sequence is TGTGTCAGCTCACCGGGCGGGGCCAACGTCCTGACTTTC. It translates to CVSSPGGANVLTF.